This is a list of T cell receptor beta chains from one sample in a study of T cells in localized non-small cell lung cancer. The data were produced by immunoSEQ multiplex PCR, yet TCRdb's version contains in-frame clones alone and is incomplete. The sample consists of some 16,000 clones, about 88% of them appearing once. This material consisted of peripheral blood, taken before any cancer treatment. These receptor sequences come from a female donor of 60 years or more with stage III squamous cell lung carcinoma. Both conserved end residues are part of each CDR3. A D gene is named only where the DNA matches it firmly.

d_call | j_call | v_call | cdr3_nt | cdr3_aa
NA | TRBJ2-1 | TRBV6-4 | TGTGCCAGCAGTGACTCGAGGTTAGGGGGGGGTGAGCAGTTCTTC | CASSDSRLGGGEQFF
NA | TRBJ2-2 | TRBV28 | TGTGCCAGCAGTTTAACCGGGACACTGAACACCGGGGAGCTGTTTTTT | CASSLTGTLNTGELFF
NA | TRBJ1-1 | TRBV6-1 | TGTGCCAGCAGAACTATACAGGGACTGACTGAAGCTTTCTTT | CASRTIQGLTEAFF
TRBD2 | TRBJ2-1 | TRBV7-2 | TGTGCCAGCAGCCCCGGGACTAGCGGATCCAATGAGCAGTTCTTC | CASSPGTSGSNEQFF
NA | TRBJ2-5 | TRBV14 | TGTGCCAGCAGCCAAGATGCATACGGGGGAGACATCCGGGAGACCCAGTACTTC | CASSQDAYGGDIRETQYF
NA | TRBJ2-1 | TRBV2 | TGTGCCAGCAGTGGACAGTACAATGAGCAGTTCTTC | CASSGQYNEQFF
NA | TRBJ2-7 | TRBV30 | TGTGCCTGGATAAAGCGGACCGGCTACGAGCAGTACTTC | CAWIKRTGYEQYF
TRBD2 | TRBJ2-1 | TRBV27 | TGTGCCAGCAGTTTGGGCCGGACTAGTTTTTTCTACAATGAGCAGTTCTTC | CASSLGRTSFFYNEQFF
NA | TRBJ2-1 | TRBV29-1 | TGCAGCGTTGAGGGAAACTACAATGAGCAGTTCTTC | CSVEGNYNEQFF
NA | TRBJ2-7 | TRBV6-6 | TGTGCCAGCAGTACGACCGTAACCTACGAGCAGTACTTC | CASSTTVTYEQYF
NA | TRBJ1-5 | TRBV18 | TGTGCCAGCTCACCATCCGTCAAGGCAGAGGATCAGCCCCAGCATTTT | CASSPSVKAEDQPQHF
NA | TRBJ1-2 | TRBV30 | TGTGCCTGGAGTGGGGGACCCTATGGCTACACCTTC | CAWSGGPYGYTF